The 21 T cell receptor beta chains below were found in one sample sequenced in a study of CD8 T cells in ankylosing spondylitis. Antigens of these TCRs are unknown. TCRdb processed the 5' RACE reads anew with MiXCR; each CDR3 protein has one entry. The sample has approximately 300,000 distinct CDR3 sequences, roughly 8% seen once; the top ten hold roughly 15%. Study observations and caveats: A TCR beta motif of eight highly homologous variants appeared characteristic of ankylosing spondylitis blood.

Sequencing input: blood, either unsorted or a sorted T cell fraction (not recorded which). Receptors were obtained from a male donor with ankylosing spondylitis.

This clonotype was detected many times. The genes are TRBV2 and TRBJ1-6, with D perhaps TRBD1 (6 bases). The CDR3 totals 13 residues. Trimming removed 7 bases at V and 7 bases at J, with 11 bases between. Germline assignment: CDR1 SNHLY and CDR2 FYNNEI. CDR3 sequence: CASKQGGNSPLHF. CDR3 bases: TGTGCCAGCAAGCAAGGGGGGAATTCACCCCTCCACTTT.

This chain connects TRBV12-3 or TRBV12-4 to TRBJ2-6; 8 nucleotides agree with TRBD1. The CDR3 is 14 amino acids. Trimming removed 5 bases from V and 8 bases from J; junction bases left unmatched: 5. CDR3 sequence reads: CASSTGTGPNVLTF. In DNA form, the CDR3 reads TGTGCCAGCAGTACCGGGACAGGACCCAACGTCCTGACTTTC.

This clonotype was observed a handful of times. The chain combines TRBV20-1 with TRBJ1-6; 7 bases match TRBD1. With 1 base clipped from V and 7 bases from J, the junction kept 10 bases outside the gene matches. Germline V gives CDR1 DFQATT, CDR2 SNEGSKA (reference sequence). This CDR3 has 16 residues. Written as DNA, the CDR3 is TGCAGTGCTAGAGGTCCGGGACAGAGAACCAATTCACCCCTCCACTTT. This encodes CSARGPGQRTNSPLHF.

The V gene is TRBV6-2 or TRBV6-3, the J gene TRBJ2-7; 8 bases are a match to TRBD1. Trimming took 8 bases from V and 3 from J; bases not matched to a gene: 9. CDR3 size: 14 residues. The V gene's germline CDR1 is MNHEY and CDR2 SVGEGT. The CDR3 region has the DNA TGTGCCAGCTCCGGACAGGGAGGTTTCTACGAGCAGTACTTC. Protein product: CASSGQGGFYEQYF.

The V gene is TRBV5-1, the J gene TRBJ2-7; D is undetermined. CDR3 length equals 13 residues. Germline CDR1 reads SGHRS; CDR2 reads YFSETQ. The germline V and J ends were trimmed by 0 bases and 3 bases, with 7 bases remaining between them. CDR3 in amino acids: CASSLGAVYEQYF. DNA of the CDR3: TGCGCCAGCAGCTTGGGGGCCGTCTACGAGCAGTACTTC. The variable domain in full, completed from reference TRBV5-1 and TRBJ2-7, reads KAGVTQTPRYLIKTRGQQVTLSCSPISGHRSVSWYQQTPGQGLQFLFEYFSETQRNKGNFPGRFSGRQFSNSRSEMNVSTLELGDSALYLCASSLGAVYEQYFGPGTRLTVT.

This clonotype was picked up many times. V and J are TRBV29-1 and TRBJ2-7; 9 nucleotides align to TRBD2. The length of the CDR3 is 13 residues. Trimming removed 7 bases from V and 3 bases from J; junction bases left unmatched: 7. Germline assignment: CDR1 SQVTM and CDR2 ANQGSEA. CDR3 amino acids: CSGVGLAGYEQYF. In nucleotides, the CDR3 is TGCAGCGGGGTGGGACTAGCCGGCTACGAGCAGTACTTC.

This clonotype was seen at least ten times. The V gene is TRBV20-1, the J gene TRBJ2-2; tentatively, D is TRBD1 (5 bases). Germline CDR1 and CDR2: DFQATT and SNEGSKA (reference sequence). This CDR3 is 15 amino acids long. The ends were cut back, 3 bases at V and 0 bases at J, with 11 bases in the middle. CDR3 sequence: CSASGQGPNTGELFF. The CDR3 DNA reads TGCAGTGCTAGTGGGCAGGGTCCGAACACCGGGGAGCTGTTTTTT.

This clonotype was picked up a small number of times. The chain combines TRBV4-2 with TRBJ2-7; tentatively, D is TRBD2 (5 bases). Germline CDR1 reads LGHNA; CDR2 reads YNFKEQ. V dropped 6 bases and J dropped 7 bases, with 19 bases sitting between them. CDR3 length: 14 amino acids. The CDR3 DNA sequence: TGTGCCAGCAGAGGGAGAGACCCCTTGAGGGAGCAGTACTTC. Translating it yields CASRGRDPLREQYF.

This clonotype showed up just a few times. This chain joins TRBV10-2 and TRBJ2-2; no clear D. CDR3 size: 13 residues. CDR1 WSHSY and CDR2 SAAADI come from the germline V gene. V was trimmed by 6 bases and J by 5 bases, leaving 10 bases between them. The CDR3 reads CASRPVRTGELFF. Written as DNA, the CDR3 is TGCGCCAGCAGGCCCGTTAGGACCGGGGAGCTGTTTTTT.

The rearrangement links TRBV7-2 to TRBJ2-7; 11 nucleotides match TRBD2. This CDR3 has 15 amino acids. V was pared by 1 base and J by 4 bases, with 3 bases of the junction left unmatched. Germline values: CDR1 SGHTA, CDR2 FQGNSA. The chain's CDR3 is CASSLVSSGRYEQYF. CDR3 sequence (DNA): TGTGCCAGCAGCTTAGTGTCTAGCGGGAGGTACGAGCAGTACTTC. The variable domain in full, with the rest retrieved from reference TRBV7-2 and TRBJ2-7, is GAGVSQSPSNKVTEKGKDVELRCDPISGHTALYWYRQSLGQGLEFLIYFQGNSAPDKSGLPSDRFSAERTGGSVSTLTIQRTQQEDSAVYLCASSLVSSGRYEQYFGPGTRLTVT.

This clonotype was observed a handful of times. A read error may explain this, as a much larger clone is one base away. The J gene is TRBJ2-1, the V gene TRBV12-3 or TRBV12-4; D remains unclear. The length of the CDR3 is 11 residues. V lost 2 bases and J lost 8, with 4 bases in between. For the CDR3, the DNA is TGTGCCAGCAGTTTACTCCATGAGCAGTTCTTC. Protein product: CASSLLHEQFF.

The chain combines TRBV6-1 with TRBJ2-2; 12 bases map to TRBD2. This CDR3 is 17 amino acids long. The germline CDR1 and CDR2 sequences are MNHNS and SASEGT. The V gene end was trimmed by 5 bases and the J gene end by 5 bases; junction bases not matched to a gene: 9. This CDR3 is CASSPTSGRPTTGELFF. The CDR3 coding sequence is TGTGCCAGCAGTCCAACTAGCGGGAGGCCAACTACCGGGGAGCTGTTTTTT.

The chain has TRBV12-3 or TRBV12-4 and TRBJ1-4; D is ambiguous. The CDR3 has 14 residues. V was shortened by 6 bases and J by 0 bases, with 8 bases between the two germline ends. CDR3 amino acids: CASRPTATNEKLFF. DNA of the CDR3: TGTGCCAGCAGACCTACCGCAACTAATGAAAAACTGTTTTTT.

This clonotype has a count of ten or more. The genes are TRBV5-6 and TRBJ2-1; D perhaps matches TRBD2 (5 bases). The CDR3 runs 16 residues. Trimming removed 0 bases from V and 1 base from J, with 11 bases in between. CDR1 and CDR2 (germline): SGHDT, YYEEEE. The CDR3 DNA is TGTGCCAGCAGCTTGGCATCGGGATGGTCCTACAATGAGCAGTTCTTC. Translated: CASSLASGWSYNEQFF.

The gene calls are TRBV3-1 and TRBJ1-1; TRBD1 matches 10 bases. This CDR3 comprises 14 residues. The germline gives CDR1 LGHDT, CDR2 YNNKEL (reference sequence). The V gene end was trimmed by 3 bases and the J gene end by 6 bases; junction bases not matched to a gene: 4. The DNA of the CDR3 is TGTGCCAGCAGCCATGGACAGGGGGTCCCTGAAGCTTTCTTT. Protein sequence: CASSHGQGVPEAFF.

In this sample, this clonotype turned up many times. Here the CDR3 reads CASSLDPAGSLYGYTF. In nucleotides, the CDR3 is TGCGCCAGCAGCTTGGATCCCGCAGGGAGTCTCTATGGCTACACCTTC. The chain is built from TRBV5-1 and TRBJ1-2; D may be TRBD1 (5 bases). Germline V gene data show CDR1 as SGHRS and CDR2 as YFSETQ. The CDR3 sequence is 16 residues long. Trimming took 0 bases from V and 4 from J, leaving 16 bases between them.

V gene TRBV29-1 combines with J gene TRBJ2-3; 8 bases are a match to TRBD1. The ends lost 7 bases at V and 2 bases at J; junction bases unmatched: 5. The CDR3 extends over 13 amino acids. Germline lookup yields CDR1 SQVTM and CDR2 ANQGSEA. The CDR3 DNA reads TGCAGCGGTGACAGGGGAGTCACAGATACGCAGTATTTT. This codes for CSGDRGVTDTQYF.

The gene calls are TRBV7-9 and TRBJ2-1; 8 bases agree with TRBD1. The V gene end was trimmed by 4 bases and the J gene end by 9 bases; junction bases not matched to a gene: 5. The CDR3 sequence is 13 residues long. Germline loops: CDR1 SEHNR, CDR2 FQNEAQ (reference sequence). The CDR3 DNA is TGTGCCAGCAGCTACCTGGACAGGGCTGAGCAGTTCTTC. Translating gives CASSYLDRAEQFF. Complete variable domain (other parts from reference TRBV7-9 and TRBJ2-1): DTGVSQNPRHKITKRGQNVTFRCDPISEHNRLYWYRQTLGQGPEFLTYFQNEAQLEKSRLLSDRFSAERPKGSFSTLEIQRTEQGDSAMYLCASSYLDRAEQFFGPGTRLTVL.

This clonotype came up a few times. The chain carries TRBV5-1 and TRBJ2-7, with D hard to call. The CDR3 contains 12 residues. The germline V gene encodes CDR1 SGHRS and CDR2 YFSETQ. The V and J ends lost 4 bases and 3 bases respectively, with 8 bases between them. CDR3 sequence reads: CASSPNVYEQYF. The CDR3 nucleotides are TGCGCCAGCAGCCCGAATGTCTACGAGCAGTACTTC.

The table lists this clonotype with many counts. The chain couples TRBV29-1 to TRBJ2-5, with TRBD1 matching over 7 bases. Germline loops: CDR1 SQVTM, CDR2 ANQGSEA. There are 13 residues in the CDR3. Trimming cost V 5 bases and J 5 bases; bases outside gene matches: 8. The CDR3 coding sequence is TGCAGCGTTTCCCCGGGACAGTCCGAGACCCAGTACTTC. Amino acids: CSVSPGQSETQYF.

A few counts support this clonotype. CDR3 protein: CSVDQVGGYEQYF. CDR3 DNA sequence: TGCAGCGTTGATCAGGTGGGAGGCTACGAGCAGTACTTC. The chain is built from TRBV29-1 and TRBJ2-7, with D perhaps matching TRBD2 (6 bases). CDR1 and CDR2 from the germline V gene are SQVTM and ANQGSEA. V was clipped by 3 bases and J by 3 bases, with 12 bases between them. The CDR3 extends over 13 amino acids.